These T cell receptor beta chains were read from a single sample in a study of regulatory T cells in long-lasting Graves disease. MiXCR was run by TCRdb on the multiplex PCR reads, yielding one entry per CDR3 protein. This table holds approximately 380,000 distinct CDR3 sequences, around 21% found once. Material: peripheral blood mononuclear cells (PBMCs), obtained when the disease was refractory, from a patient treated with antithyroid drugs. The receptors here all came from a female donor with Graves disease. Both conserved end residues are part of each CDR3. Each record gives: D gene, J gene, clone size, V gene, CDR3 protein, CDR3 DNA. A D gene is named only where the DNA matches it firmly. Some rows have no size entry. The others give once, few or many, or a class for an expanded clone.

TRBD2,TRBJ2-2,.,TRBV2,CASNNGTSRLSNTGELFF,TGTGCCAGCAACAACGGGACTAGCCGCCTTTCGAACACCGGGGAGCTGTTTTTT
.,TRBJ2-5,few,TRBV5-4,CASSGGGKGYQETQYF,TGTGCCAGCAGCGGCGGCGGAAAGGGGTACCAAGAGACCCAGTACTTC
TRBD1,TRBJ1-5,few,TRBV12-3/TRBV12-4,CASSPTTGGGQPQHF,TGTGCCAGCAGTCCAACGACAGGGGGCGGACAGCCCCAGCATTTT
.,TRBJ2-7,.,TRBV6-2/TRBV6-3,CASRNRPFYEQYF,TGTGCCAGCAGAAACCGACCGTTTTACGAGCAGTACTTC
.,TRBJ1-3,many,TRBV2,CASSGGDFPGNTIYF,TGTGCCAGCAGTGGTGGGGACTTCCCTGGAAACACCATATATTTT
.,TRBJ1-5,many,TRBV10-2,CASRAGSQPQHF,TGCGCCAGCAGGGCAGGGAGTCAGCCCCAGCATTTT
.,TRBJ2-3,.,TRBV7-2,CASSLVGGKYAQYF,TGTGCCAGCAGCTTAGTGGGTGGGAAATACGCGCAGTATTTT
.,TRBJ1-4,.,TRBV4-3,CASSQDLGPGGGKLFF,TGCGCCAGCAGCCAAGACCTGGGGCCCGGCGGGGGAAAACTGTTTTTT
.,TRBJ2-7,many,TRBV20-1,CSAYPAGSSYEQYF,TGCAGTGCCTACCCTGCAGGAAGCTCCTACGAGCAGTACTTC
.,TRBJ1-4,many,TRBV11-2,CASSSLNEKLFF,TGTGCCAGCAGCTCACTTAATGAAAAACTGTTTTTT
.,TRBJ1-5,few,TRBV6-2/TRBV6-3,CASSYASRRENQPQHF,TGTGCCAGCAGTTACGCCAGTAGGCGGGAGAATCAGCCCCAGCATTTT
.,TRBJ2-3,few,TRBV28,CASSWGKRARTDTQYF,TGTGCCAGCAGTTGGGGGAAAAGGGCTAGGACAGATACGCAGTATTTT
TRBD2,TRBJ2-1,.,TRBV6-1,CASSETWVWLAGDREQFF,TGTGCCAGCAGTGAAACGTGGGTATGGCTAGCGGGAGATCGGGAGCAGTTCTTC
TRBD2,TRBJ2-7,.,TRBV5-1,CASSLEASGVSYEQYF,TGCGCCAGCAGCTTGGAGGCTAGCGGGGTCTCCTACGAGCAGTACTTC
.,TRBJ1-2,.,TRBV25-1,CASSDRDLYTQQGYTF,TGTGCCAGCAGCGACCGGGACCTTTACACGCAACAGGGCTACACCTTC
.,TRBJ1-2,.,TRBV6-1,CASSPELLGALGYTF,TGTGCCAGCAGCCCAGAGCTTTTGGGGGCTTTGGGCTACACCTTC
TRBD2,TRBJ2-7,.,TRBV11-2,CASSWLAGAYEQYF,TGTGCCAGCAGCTGGCTAGCGGGAGCCTACGAGCAGTACTTC
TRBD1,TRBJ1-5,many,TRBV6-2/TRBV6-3,CASSYYPQGTGDQPQHF,TGTGCCAGCAGTTACTACCCCCAAGGGACAGGGGATCAGCCCCAGCATTTT
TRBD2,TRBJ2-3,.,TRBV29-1,CSGGAGAADTQYF,TGCAGCGGGGGAGCGGGAGCGGCAGATACGCAGTATTTT
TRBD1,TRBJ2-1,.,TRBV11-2,CASSPMDRGRDNEQFF,TGTGCCAGCAGCCCAATGGACAGGGGTAGGGACAATGAGCAGTTCTTC
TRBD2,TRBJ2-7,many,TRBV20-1,CSAPSLSGMYEQYF,TGCAGTGCTCCCTCTTTAAGCGGGATGTACGAGCAGTACTTC
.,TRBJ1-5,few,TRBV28,CASRQRNDNQPQHF,TGTGCCAGCAGACAACGCAATGACAATCAGCCCCAGCATTTT
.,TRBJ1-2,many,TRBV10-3,CAISESDIGGSNYGYTF,TGTGCCATCAGTGAGTCGGATATCGGGGGCTCTAACTATGGCTACACCTTC
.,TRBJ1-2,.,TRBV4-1,CASSQEVGPNYGYTF,TGCGCCAGCAGCCAAGAGGTAGGACCTAACTATGGCTACACCTTC
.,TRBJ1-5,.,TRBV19,CASSKRGAGRVGAQHF,TGTGCCAGTAGTAAGAGGGGGGCCGGTCGCGTGGGGGCCCAGCATTTT